This entry describes one T cell receptor beta chain. TCRdb's table, derived via immunoSEQ multiplex PCR, lists solely in-frame clones and lacks some. The repertoire includes 65,000 to 95,000 clones, 88% of them detected once, and about 7.3% sits in the top ten. The CDR3 has 11 amino acids. The germline V gene encodes CDR1 SQVTM and CDR2 ANQGSEA. Losses at the gene ends were 8 bases for V and 7 bases for J; bases not matched to a gene: 5. These data belong to a study of blood T cell repertoires in COVID-19. The clonotype comes from a man aged 70 or older with acute or convalescent COVID-19. The specimen sequenced was peripheral blood. This chain joins TRBV29-1 and TRBJ2-1; 7 positions match TRBD1. CDR3 DNA sequence: TGCAGCCTATACAGGGGAAATGAGCAGTTCTTC. It translates to CSLYRGNEQFF.